The rows below give T cell receptor beta chains drawn from one sample of a study of blood T cells in healthy people across ages. A single record per CDR3 protein comes from TCRdb applying MiXCR to the 5' RACE reads. The sample includes over a million distinct CDR3 sequences, about 43% of them seen just once. Sequencing used blood. These receptor sequences come from a woman in her late teens or twenties in good health. Both conserved end residues are part of each CDR3. D genes are given only for firm matches. Clone size appears in some rows only: once, few, many, or a class for an expanded clone.

>TRBJ2-7|-|-|TRBV11-2
CASSPGRGAGEQYF
TGTGCCAGCAGCCCCGGACGGGGGGCTGGCGAGCAGTACTTC
>TRBJ2-5|-|-|TRBV4-2
CASSQEGTGLETQYF
TGTGCCAGCAGCCAAGAGGGTACAGGGCTGGAGACCCAGTACTTC
>TRBJ2-1|-|-|TRBV2
CASSEGQGGSYNEQFF
TGTGCCAGCTCCGAAGGGCAGGGGGGCTCCTACAATGAGCAGTTCTTC
>TRBJ2-3|-|TRBD2|TRBV20-1
CSARDSPSGGHSDTQYF
TGCAGTGCTAGAGACTCGCCTAGCGGGGGGCATTCAGATACGCAGTATTTT
>TRBJ1-3|-|-|TRBV7-2
CASSQGYSGNTIYF
TGTGCCAGCAGTCAGGGTTACTCTGGAAACACCATATATTTT
>TRBJ1-5|few|-|TRBV27
CASRGGVNQPQHF
TGTGCCAGCCGGGGGGGGGTCAATCAGCCCCAGCATTTT
>TRBJ2-3|-|-|TRBV6-2/TRBV6-3
CASRLARDTQYF
TGTGCCAGCAGGCTCGCCCGGGATACGCAGTATTTT
>TRBJ2-3|few|-|TRBV18
CASSPDQEAPDTQYF
TGTGCCAGCTCACCCGATCAGGAGGCGCCAGATACGCAGTATTTT
>TRBJ1-5|-|-|TRBV27
CASSFGVMEPQHF
TGTGCCAGCAGTTTTGGGGTGATGGAGCCCCAGCATTTT
>TRBJ2-7|-|TRBD1|TRBV12-3/TRBV12-4
CASSARTGLTYEQYF
TGTGCCAGCAGTGCGAGGACAGGCCTAACCTACGAGCAGTACTTC
>TRBJ2-5|few|TRBD2|TRBV6-1
CASSGGTRSETQYF
TGTGCCAGCAGTGGCGGGACTAGATCAGAGACCCAGTACTTC
>TRBJ2-3|-|TRBD1|TRBV6-6
CASRGQGAIQGSDTQYF
TGTGCCAGCAGGGGACAGGGGGCGATCCAAGGTTCAGATACGCAGTATTTT
>TRBJ2-3|-|-|TRBV27
CASSYRARVTDTQYF
TGTGCCAGCAGTTACAGGGCAAGGGTCACAGATACGCAGTATTTT
>TRBJ2-7|once|TRBD2|TRBV7-8
CASSSPGLAVYGQYF
TGTGCCAGCAGCTCACCGGGACTAGCCGTTTACGGGCAGTACTTC
>TRBJ1-4|-|-|TRBV20-1
CSARSVSGDREKLFF
TGCAGTGCTAGAAGTGTTTCAGGGGATCGCGAAAAACTGTTTTTT